The 26 T cell receptor beta chains below come from one sample, sequenced in a study of blood T cell repertoires in COVID-19. Clones were read by immunoSEQ multiplex PCR, and TCRdb kept only the in-frame ones, dropping some. The data hold more than 150,000 clones, with roughly 84% observed a single time. What was sequenced was peripheral blood. All receptors derive from a man aged 18 to 29 with active or convalescent COVID-19.

The V and J genes are TRBV23-1 and TRBJ2-1; possible D gene TRBD1, 6 bases. TRBV23-1 is given ORF status, its function remaining uncertain. CDR3 size: 19 residues. V lost 3 bases and J 2 bases, leaving 23 bases between the germline ends. DNA for the CDR3: TGCGCCAGCAGTCAGCCATGTTACCACGGGACACTAGCCTACAATGAGCAGTTCTTC. Residues: CASSQPCYHGTLAYNEQFF.

CDR3 in DNA: TGTGCCAGCAGTGAAGCGGACGGGATCGGGCGAAAACTGTTTTTT. Its translation is CASSEADGIGRKLFF. This chain links TRBV6-1 with TRBJ1-4; the D is unclear. The CDR3 length is 15 residues. The ends were cut back, 0 bases at V and 10 bases at J, with 15 bases in the middle. The germline CDR1 and CDR2 sequences are MNHNS and SASEGT.

The rearrangement joins TRBV7-2 to TRBJ1-1, with 7 bases lining up with TRBD1. CDR3 length: 14 amino acids. V shed 5 bases and J 7 bases; nucleotides not matched to a gene: 10. CDR1 is SGHTA, CDR2 FQGNSA, per germline. Here the CDR3 DNA reads TGTGCCAGCAGCCTTGACAGGGCCCTCTATGAAGCTTTCTTT. Protein product: CASSLDRALYEAFF.

The chain links TRBV15 to TRBJ1-4; no reliable D call. Trimming stripped 2 bases from V and 5 bases from J, with 9 bases between. Germline lookup yields CDR1 LNHNV and CDR2 YYDKDF (reference sequence). This CDR3 spans 14 amino acids. The DNA for the CDR3 is TGTGCCACCAGCAGAACGAGAGCAAATGAAAAACTGTTTTTT. It translates to CATSRTRANEKLFF.

This rearrangement joins TRBV5-1 to TRBJ2-5; 7 bases are shared with TRBD2. Looked up from germline, CDR1 is SGHRS and CDR2 is YFSETQ. This CDR3 region has 15 residues. J gave up 2 bases and V 2 bases, and 6 bases lay outside the gene matches. The CDR3 sequence: CASSFGGTRQETQYF. The DNA for the CDR3 is TGCGCCAGCAGCTTCGGGGGGACTCGACAAGAGACCCAGTACTTC. Combining the CDR3 with reference TRBV5-1 and TRBJ2-5 gives the whole variable domain KAGVTQTPRYLIKTRGQQVTLSCSPISGHRSVSWYQQTPGQGLQFLFEYFSETQRNKGNFPGRFSGRQFSNSRSEMNVSTLELGDSALYLCASSFGGTRQETQYFGPGTRLLVL.

The chain joins TRBV9 to TRBJ2-7, with 8 nucleotides matching TRBD2. The CDR3 is 15 residues long. V was clipped by 1 base and J by 2 bases; unmatched bases: 5. CDR1 and CDR2 from the germline V gene are SGDLS and YYNGEE. This chain's CDR3 is CASSVSGGPTYEQYF. The CDR3 bases are TGTGCCAGCAGCGTAAGCGGGGGACCCACCTACGAGCAGTACTTC. Supplemented by reference TRBV9 and TRBJ2-7, the full variable domain reads DSGVTQTPKHLITATGQRVTLRCSPRSGDLSVYWYQQSLDQGLQFLIQYYNGEERAKGNILERFSAQQFPDLHSELNLSSLELGDSALYFCASSVSGGPTYEQYFGPGTRLTVT.

This clone was picked up a small number of times. The chain uses TRBV2 and TRBJ1-2, with D perhaps TRBD1 (5 bases). The V end was cut by 4 bases, the J end by 14 bases, with 14 bases between. The germline V gene has CDR1 SNHLY and CDR2 FYNNEI. CDR3 length: 11 residues. The CDR3 region is CASSVAEGRTF. The CDR3 DNA reads TGTGCCAGCAGTGTGGCTGAGGGGAGGACCTTC.

This chain joins TRBV7-6 and TRBJ1-1; D is perhaps TRBD1 (6 bases). This CDR3 has 13 amino acids. The V gene lost 6 bases and the J gene lost 5 bases, with 13 bases spanning the gap. The V gene's germline CDR1 is SGHVS and CDR2 FNYEAQ. The CDR3 loop reads CASSSQGLTEAFF. DNA of the CDR3: TGTGCCAGCAGTTCACAGGGTCTGACTGAAGCTTTCTTT. Looking up the rest from reference TRBV7-6 and TRBJ1-1 gives the full variable domain: GAGVSQSPRYKVTKRGQDVALRCDPISGHVSLYWYRQALGQGPEFLTYFNYEAQQDKSGLPNDRFSAERPEGSISTLTIQRTEQRDSAMYRCASSSQGLTEAFFGQGTRLTVV.

The V and J genes are TRBV6-6 and TRBJ1-2, with 7 bases identical to TRBD1. Germline lookup yields CDR1 MNHNY and CDR2 SVGAGI (reference sequence). The CDR3 length is 14 residues. The V and J ends lost 5 bases and 4 bases, in that order; junction bases with no gene match: 7. The CDR3: CASSREGARYGYTF. CDR3 nucleotide sequence: TGTGCCAGCAGTCGAGAGGGGGCCCGCTATGGCTACACCTTC.

V is TRBV15 and J is TRBJ2-5; 8 bases agree with TRBD1. Germline CDR1 reads LNHNV; CDR2 reads YYDKDF (reference sequence). V shed 1 base, J shed 5 bases, and the junction held 3 bases outside the gene matches. The CDR3 extends over 14 amino acids. In nucleotides, the CDR3 is TGTGCCACCAGCAGAGGGGACAGGCGGGAGACCCAGTACTTC. Its protein product is CATSRGDRRETQYF.

This chain links TRBV10-3 with TRBJ2-1, with 7 bases aligning to TRBD2. With 8 bases clipped from V and 5 bases from J, the junction kept 6 bases outside the gene matches. This CDR3 is built from 13 residues. Looked up from germline, CDR1 is ENHRY and CDR2 is SYGVKD. The CDR3 DNA follows: TGTGCCATCGACAGCGGGAACCACAATGAGCAGTTCTTC. The encoded protein is CAIDSGNHNEQFF.

The chain recombines TRBV5-1 with TRBJ1-6; D gene uncertain. The CDR3 extends over 13 amino acids. Germline V CDR1 and CDR2: SGHRS, YFSETQ. Trimming cost V 0 bases and J 8 bases, with 6 bases left between them. DNA of the CDR3: TGCGCCAGCAGCTTGGGTGCAGATTCACCCCTCCACTTT. Translation: CASSLGADSPLHF.

The V gene is TRBV27, the J gene TRBJ2-7, with a weak D call TRBD2 (6 bases). Deletions cut 5 bases from V and 2 bases from J, with 22 bases between. The CDR3 totals 17 residues. Germline CDR1 is MNHEY and CDR2 is SMNVEV (reference sequence). The CDR3 sequence: CASSRNNRDWPTYEQYF. For the CDR3, the DNA is TGTGCCAGCAGTCGAAATAACCGGGACTGGCCCACCTACGAGCAGTACTTC.

The chain carries TRBV10-3 and TRBJ2-7; 8 positions match TRBD1. This CDR3 is built from 15 residues. With 0 bases clipped from V and 10 bases from J, the junction kept 11 bases outside the gene matches. Germline CDR1 reads ENHRY; CDR2 reads SYGVKD. CDR3 in DNA: TGTGCCATCAGTGAGTCGGTGGGAGTGGGACAGGCCCAGTACTTC. Translated, it gives CAISESVGVGQAQYF.

The chain carries TRBV9 and TRBJ2-6; a possible D gene is TRBD2 (5 bases). Germline V gene sequence: CDR1 SGDLS, CDR2 YYNGEE. V was clipped by 0 bases and J by 0 bases, with 10 bases between them. The CDR3 has 17 amino acids. The CDR3 loop reads CASSVGGGPSGANVLTF. CDR3 DNA: TGTGCCAGCAGCGTAGGAGGAGGCCCCTCTGGGGCCAACGTCCTGACTTTC.

V gene TRBV7-2 combines with J gene TRBJ1-5; unclear D gene. CDR1 is SGHTA and CDR2 is FQGNSA in the germline V gene. This CDR3 contains 12 residues. The ends were cut back, 2 bases at V and 5 bases at J, with 4 bases in the middle. CDR3 protein: CASSLFDQPQHF. Written as DNA, the CDR3 is TGTGCCAGCAGCTTATTCGATCAGCCCCAGCATTTT.

The rearrangement links TRBV7-3 to TRBJ2-1; D perhaps matches TRBD2 (5 bases). The CDR3 covers 16 residues. V was clipped by 1 base and J by 0 bases, with 10 bases between them. Germline-derived CDR1 and CDR2 are SGHTA and FQGTGA. The CDR3 here is CASSLRGASSYNEQFF. The DNA of the CDR3 is TGTGCCAGCAGCTTAAGGGGAGCCAGCTCCTACAATGAGCAGTTCTTC.

The V call is TRBV24-1, the J call TRBJ1-2; D may be TRBD1 (5 bases). V lost 2 bases to trimming and J lost 4 bases, with 10 bases between them. Germline loops: CDR1 KGHDR, CDR2 SFDVKD. CDR3 size: 14 residues. DNA for the CDR3: TGTGCCACCAGTGATTATCAGGGTGTCTATGGCTACACCTTC. As protein: CATSDYQGVYGYTF.

V is TRBV7-9 and J is TRBJ2-5; tentative D call: TRBD2 (6 bases). Germline assignment: CDR1 SEHNR and CDR2 FQNEAQ (reference sequence). Trimming pared 5 bases from V and 4 bases from J, leaving 14 bases between. CDR3 length: 14 residues. For the CDR3, the DNA is TGTGCCAGCAGCCCCGGGACTCGGGGAGAGACCCAGTACTTC. Residues: CASSPGTRGETQYF.

The chain couples TRBV6-2 or TRBV6-3 to TRBJ1-2; no definite D call. CDR1 is MNHEY, CDR2 SVGEGT, per germline. V gave up 0 bases and J gave up 1 base, with 6 bases separating them. CDR3 size: 14 residues. This chain's CDR3 is CASSYSSVNYGYTF. The CDR3 DNA reads TGTGCCAGCAGTTACTCGTCCGTTAACTATGGCTACACCTTC.

V gene TRBV6-5 combines with J gene TRBJ1-5, with a tentative D call TRBD1 (6 bases). Germline CDR1 is MNHEY and CDR2 is SVGAGI. The V and J ends lost 5 bases and 6 bases respectively, with 11 bases between them. This CDR3 comprises 13 residues. The CDR3 coding sequence is TGTGCCAGCAGTCGGGCGGGGGCTCAGCCCCAGCATTTT. As protein: CASSRAGAQPQHF.

The CDR3 protein is CASNQGTQETQYF. CDR3 DNA: TGTGCCAGCAATCAGGGAACTCAAGAGACCCAGTACTTC. V gene TRBV6-5 combines with J gene TRBJ2-5; a weak D match, TRBD1 (5 bases). CDR1 is MNHEY and CDR2 is SVGAGI in the germline V gene. The CDR3 covers 13 residues. Trimming took 7 bases from V and 2 from J, leaving 11 bases between them.

V is TRBV11-2 and J is TRBJ2-5; D is perhaps TRBD1 (6 bases). Trimming took off 4 bases at V and 0 bases at J, with 12 bases between the two ends. Germline V gene sequence: CDR1 SGHAT, CDR2 FQNNGV. The CDR3 has 15 residues. The CDR3 bases are TGTGCCAGCAGCTACAACCCAGGGGACCAAGAGACCCAGTACTTC. Amino acid sequence: CASSYNPGDQETQYF.

The chain joins TRBV2 to TRBJ1-2; TRBD1 agrees at 7 bases. The CDR3 contains 13 residues. CDR1 and CDR2 (germline): SNHLY, FYNNEI. Trimming cost V 4 bases and J 8 bases; bases outside gene matches: 7. The CDR3, as DNA: TGTGCCAGCAGTGTAACAGGGGTGGAAGGCTACACCTTC. This sequence encodes CASSVTGVEGYTF.

V and J are TRBV28 and TRBJ2-3, with 10 bases fitting TRBD2. The junction had 13 bases not matched to a gene; V was cut back by 1 base and J by 9 bases. Germline-derived CDR1 and CDR2 are MDHEN and SYDVKM. This CDR3 spans 17 amino acids. CDR3 sequence reads: CASSLSLAGDPKGTQYF. DNA of the CDR3: TGTGCCAGCAGTTTATCTCTAGCGGGAGACCCTAAAGGGACGCAGTATTTT.

This chain uses TRBV5-4 with TRBJ1-4; possible D gene TRBD1, 5 bases. V gave up 2 bases and J gave up 4 bases, with 9 bases separating them. Germline CDR1 reads SGHNT; CDR2 reads YYREEE (reference sequence). The CDR3 extends over 14 amino acids. This chain's CDR3 is CASSFQGINEKLFF. CDR3 sequence (DNA): TGTGCCAGCAGCTTCCAGGGTATTAATGAAAAACTGTTTTTT.